A single sample gave rise to the 21 T cell receptor beta chains below, sequenced in a study of blood T cell repertoires in COVID-19. Clones were read by immunoSEQ multiplex PCR, and TCRdb kept only the in-frame ones, dropping some. The top ten hold approximately 0.75% of the sample, which has almost 200,000 clones, 80% to 90% seen once. Material: peripheral blood. The receptors derive from a woman in her seventies with acute or convalescent COVID-19.

The chain joins TRBV4-3 to TRBJ1-2; TRBD1 might be the D (5 bases). Trimming cost V 1 base and J 4 bases, with 16 bases left between them. The CDR3 sequence is 16 residues long. Germline V CDR1 and CDR2: LGHNA, YSLEER. The CDR3 loop is CASSQGARQGLYGYTF. CDR3 nucleotides: TGCGCCAGCAGCCAAGGAGCGAGGCAGGGCCTCTATGGCTACACCTTC.

Note on this clone: Because the CDR3's place on the DNA is in doubt, the DNA is left out and the CDR3 is given as listed by TCRdb. The chain carries TRBV6-5 and TRBJ2-7; TRBD1, the table's D call, lacks a check against the DNA. A total of 14 residues make up the CDR3, ends included. Germline V gives CDR1 MNHEY, CDR2 SVGAGI. CDR3 loop: CASILGQGVGEQYF.

This clone was observed a handful of times. The CDR3 DNA is TGCAGCGTTGACGGCACAGGATCCGCAGATACGCAGTATTTT. Protein product: CSVDGTGSADTQYF. This chain connects TRBV29-1 to TRBJ2-3, with a tentative D call TRBD1 (5 bases). The CDR3 spans 14 residues. The V end was cut by 3 bases, the J end by 4 bases, with 14 bases between. Per germline, CDR1 SQVTM and CDR2 ANQGSEA.

In DNA form, the CDR3 reads TGTGCCAGCAGTTTAGGGCAGGGGAATGAGCAGTTCTTC. Protein sequence: CASSLGQGNEQFF. V and J are TRBV12-3 or TRBV12-4 and TRBJ2-1, with D possibly TRBD1 on 6 matching bases. V was shortened by 1 base and J by 7 bases, with 8 bases between the two germline ends. The CDR3 length is 13 residues.

The chain links TRBV27 to TRBJ2-3, with D perhaps TRBD1 (5 bases). The CDR3 has 13 amino acids. Trimming shortened V by 3 bases and J by 5 bases, and 9 bases separated the two germline ends. Germline V gene data show CDR1 as MNHEY and CDR2 as SMNVEV (reference sequence). In DNA, the CDR3 is TGTGCCAGCAGTTTTGGGGCGCAAGATACGCAGTATTTT. Translated: CASSFGAQDTQYF.

V gene TRBV7-9 combines with J gene TRBJ1-1; D is ambiguous. The CDR3 has 13 amino acids. Trimming pared 2 bases from V and 1 base from J, leaving 5 bases between. Per germline, CDR1 SEHNR and CDR2 FQNEAQ (reference sequence). This chain's CDR3 is CASSLRGNTEAFF. The DNA for the CDR3 is TGTGCCAGCAGCTTAAGAGGGAACACTGAAGCTTTCTTT.

A remark on this clone: Other DNA sequences in this sample translate to the same CDR3. The chain couples TRBV10-3 to TRBJ2-7; 8 positions agree with TRBD2. Unmatched junction bases numbered 2, after V lost 0 bases and J lost 4 bases. Germline lookup yields CDR1 ENHRY and CDR2 SYGVKD. The CDR3 extends over 14 amino acids. CDR3 residues: CAISESGRGYEQYF. Here the CDR3 DNA reads TGTGCCATCAGTGAGTCCGGGAGGGGTTACGAGCAGTACTTC.

This chain connects TRBV2 to TRBJ2-1; no clear D. The CDR3 loop spans 12 amino acids. V lost 8 bases, J lost 9 bases, and 14 bases lay in between. Germline V CDR1 and CDR2: SNHLY, FYNNEI. The CDR3 loop is CASRSNLGEQFF. Here the CDR3 DNA reads TGTGCCAGCCGTTCTAACCTTGGTGAGCAGTTCTTC.

The chain couples TRBV10-3 to TRBJ2-1; TRBD2 agrees at 10 bases. The J segment lost 4 bases and the V segment lost 2 bases, leaving 2 bases of the junction unmatched. The CDR3 spans 15 residues. CDR1 is ENHRY, CDR2 SYGVKD, per germline. The CDR3 protein is CAISERTSGYNEQFF. The CDR3 DNA reads as TGTGCCATCAGTGAGAGGACTAGCGGTTACAATGAGCAGTTCTTC.

This chain joins TRBV5-1 and TRBJ1-4, with 9 bases that match TRBD1. The CDR3 length is 15 residues. Germline trimming cut 0 bases from V and 7 bases from J; bases unmatched to any gene: 4. Per germline, CDR1 SGHRS and CDR2 YFSETQ. The CDR3 nucleotides read TGCGCCAGCAGCTTGGAGGGACAGGGAAGTGAAAAACTGTTTTTT. Translated, it gives CASSLEGQGSEKLFF. Supplemented by reference TRBV5-1 and TRBJ1-4, the full variable domain reads KAGVTQTPRYLIKTRGQQVTLSCSPISGHRSVSWYQQTPGQGLQFLFEYFSETQRNKGNFPGRFSGRQFSNSRSEMNVSTLELGDSALYLCASSLEGQGSEKLFFGSGTQLSVL.

The J gene is TRBJ2-1, the V gene TRBV6-5; the D gene is possibly TRBD2 (5 bases). The CDR3 spans 12 residues. CDR1 is MNHEY, CDR2 SVGAGI, per germline. Trimming stripped 6 bases from V and 7 bases from J, with 10 bases between. This CDR3 is CASSRDWNEQFF. For the CDR3, the DNA is TGTGCCAGCAGCCGGGATTGGAATGAGCAGTTCTTC.

The table lists this clone with a few counts. CDR3 nucleotides: TGTGCCAGCTCACTGAGCGGGGGCCCCTACGAGCAGTACTTC. It specifies CASSLSGGPYEQYF. V gene TRBV18 combines with J gene TRBJ2-7; 8 nucleotides align to TRBD2. The length of the CDR3 is 14 residues. Germline V gene sequence: CDR1 KGHSH, CDR2 LQKENI. After removal of 4 bases from V and 2 bases from J, the junction contained 4 bases not matched to a gene.

This clone was found a few times. V is TRBV4-1 and J is TRBJ1-6; 8 bases fit TRBD1. Germline-derived CDR1 and CDR2 are MGHRA and YSYEKL. The junction had 2 bases not matched to a gene; V was cut back by 0 bases and J by 1 base. This CDR3 is 17 amino acids long. The CDR3 coding sequence is TGCGCCAGCAGCCAAGAGAACAGGGGGTCCTATAATTCACCCCTCCACTTT. Encoded protein: CASSQENRGSYNSPLHF.

V and J are TRBV7-9 and TRBJ2-2; a possible D gene is TRBD2 (5 bases). Looked up from germline, CDR1 is SEHNR and CDR2 is FQNEAQ (reference sequence). CDR3 length: 13 amino acids. Trimming cost V 2 bases and J 7 bases, with 8 bases left between them. For the CDR3, the DNA is TGTGCCAGCAGCTTATTCGGGGTCGGGGAGCTGTTTTTT. It encodes CASSLFGVGELFF.

V gene TRBV5-1 combines with J gene TRBJ1-1, with D possibly matching TRBD1 (5 bases). V lost 0 bases, J lost 7 bases, and 7 bases lay in between. The CDR3 consists of 12 residues. Germline-derived CDR1 and CDR2 are SGHRS and YFSETQ. CDR3 residues: CASSLVGLEAFF. The CDR3 DNA reads as TGCGCCAGCAGCTTGGTGGGACTTGAAGCTTTCTTT.

V is TRBV6-5 and J is TRBJ1-2, with a weak D call TRBD1 (5 bases). Per the germline V gene, CDR1 is MNHEY and CDR2 is SVGAGI. The CDR3 totals 11 residues. V was clipped by 2 bases and J by 10 bases, with 8 bases between them. The chain's CDR3 is CASSYSGAYTF. In nucleotides, the CDR3 is TGTGCCAGCAGTTACAGCGGGGCCTACACCTTC.

The rearrangement links TRBV10-3 to TRBJ2-1; 10 bases map to TRBD2. This CDR3 has 14 amino acids. V shed 10 bases and J 8 bases; nucleotides not matched to a gene: 11. CDR1 is ENHRY, CDR2 SYGVKD, per germline. Here the CDR3 reads CATSGTSDIHEQFF. The CDR3 DNA reads as TGTGCCACCTCCGGGACTAGCGATATTCATGAGCAGTTCTTC.

The V gene is TRBV6-2 or TRBV6-3, the J gene TRBJ2-5, with TRBD1 matching over 9 bases. The CDR3 contains 17 residues. Germline V gives CDR1 MNHEY, CDR2 SVGEGT. Trimming removed 4 bases from V and 5 bases from J; junction bases left unmatched: 14. The CDR3 DNA reads as TGTGCCAGCAGTTTTCGGGACAGGGAATGGATTAGCGAGACCCAGTACTTC. Encoded protein: CASSFRDREWISETQYF.

This clone turned up a few times. The chain combines TRBV25-1 with TRBJ1-5; the D is unclear. This CDR3 spans 18 amino acids. Per the germline V gene, CDR1 is MGHDK and CDR2 is SYGVNS. The ends were cut back, 6 bases at V and 2 bases at J, with 23 bases in the middle. In DNA, the CDR3 is TGTGCCAGCAGCCGCGAGGCGTGGCAGCAAAATGGCAATCAGCCCCAGCATTTT. Translation: CASSREAWQQNGNQPQHF.

This clone has just one count. This chain connects TRBV3-1 (or the pseudogene TRBV3-2) to TRBJ2-1; D is perhaps TRBD2 (6 bases). Germline V CDR1 and CDR2: LGHDT, YNNKEL (reference sequence). This CDR3 comprises 13 residues. The V and J ends lost 1 base and 16 bases respectively, with 17 bases between them. The CDR3 reads CASSQGREGSFFF. For the CDR3, the DNA is TGTGCCAGCAGCCAAGGGAGGGAAGGGAGCTTCTTCTTC.

About this clone: This CDR3 is also generated by other DNA sequences in the sample. The chain recombines TRBV2 with TRBJ2-7; D ambiguous. The CDR3 consists of 11 residues. V was pared by 6 bases and J by 3 bases, with 6 bases between. Germline assignment: CDR1 SNHLY and CDR2 FYNNEI. The CDR3 sequence: CASSGYYEQYF. The CDR3 DNA sequence: TGTGCCAGCAGCGGTTACTACGAGCAGTACTTC.